The rows below give T cell receptor beta chains drawn from one sample of a study of cytomegalovirus exposure and HLA in healthy donors. Assay used: immunoSEQ multiplex PCR; TCRdb lists only in-frame clones, some missing. The data show over 90,000 clones, with roughly two thirds seen just once and over 3% held by the top ten. The sample was PBMCs. Receptors originate from a man between 35 and 55 years old in good health and CMV-seronegative. CDR3s include the opening cysteine and the closing phenylalanine or tryptophan. The order of the fields is D gene, clone size, J gene, V gene, CDR3 protein, CDR3 DNA. A D gene is named only where the DNA matches it firmly. Some rows mark clone size as missing; the rest say once, few, many or name a class of expanded clone.

TRBD2 NA TRBJ2-3 TRBV7-8 CASSGLAGSTDTQYF TGTGCCAGCAGCGGACTAGCGGGAAGCACAGATACGCAGTATTTT
TRBD1 NA TRBJ2-7 TRBV29-1 CSVAGTVRPYEQYF TGCAGCGTCGCCGGGACAGTGAGGCCCTACGAGCAGTACTTC
TRBD1 NA TRBJ1-5 TRBV2 CASSADRGGNQPQHF TGTGCCAGCAGTGCGGACAGGGGTGGCAATCAGCCCCAGCATTTT
TRBD1 few TRBJ2-7 TRBV29-1 CRPCQGESYEQYF TGCAGACCCTGCCAGGGGGAATCCTACGAGCAGTACTTC
TRBD1 NA TRBJ1-2 TRBV19 CASPNAPPIILGDKQGAASF TGTGCCAGTCCTAACGCTCCACCTATAATCTTGGGGGATAAACAGGGGGCAGCCTCTTTC
TRBD1 few TRBJ2-5 TRBV4-2 CASSQADRGREETQYF TGTGCCAGCAGCCAGGCTGACAGGGGGCGCGAAGAGACCCAGTACTTC
NA NA TRBJ1-4 TRBV4-1 CASSQDPRGEKLFF TGCGCCAGCAGCCAAGATCCCCGGGGTGAAAAACTGTTTTTT
NA NA TRBJ1-5 TRBV21-1 CASSESGTGPRCSNQPQHF TGTGCCAGCAGCGAAAGCGGGACAGGTCCCCGTTGTAGCAATCAGCCCCAGCATTTT
TRBD2 NA TRBJ2-5 TRBV5-8 CASSPGTSGGDPETQYF TGTGCCAGCAGCCCCGGGACTAGCGGGGGCGACCCGGAGACCCAGTACTTC
NA few TRBJ1-3 TRBV10-3 CAISDAGKTGYLNTIYF TGTGCCATCAGTGACGCTGGGAAGACAGGCTATCTAAACACCATATATTTT
TRBD2 NA TRBJ2-7 TRBV4-2 CASSQRLALPYEQYF TGTGCCAGCAGCCAGAGACTAGCGTTACCCTACGAGCAGTACTTC
NA NA TRBJ2-5 TRBV19 CASSINAFGETQYF TGTGCCAGTAGTATAAACGCCTTCGGAGAGACCCAGTACTTC
NA many TRBJ2-1 TRBV4-3 CASSQEEASVSSYNEQFF TGCGCCAGCAGCCAAGAAGAAGCTAGCGTGAGCTCCTACAATGAGCAGTTCTTC
NA NA TRBJ2-2 TRBV15 CATDLGGTGELFF TGTGCCACCGACCTGGGGGGCACCGGGGAGCTGTTTTTT